The 18 T cell receptor beta chains listed next were all sequenced from one sample in a study of blood T cells in healthy people across ages. The use of a sample-barcoded 5' primer and a J-beta primer mix characterized a second PCR of roughly 6 to 11 cycles. TCRdb re-derived calls from the 5' RACE reads in MiXCR, one entry per CDR3 protein. Counted here are fewer than 1.5 million distinct CDR3 sequences, around 42% occurring once; the ten biggest clones make up approximately 7.9%. The sequenced material came from blood. The receptor set was obtained from a woman in her late teens or twenties in good health.

The J gene is TRBJ2-5, the V gene TRBV2, with 8 bases that match TRBD1. This CDR3 region has 18 residues. CDR1 is SNHLY and CDR2 is FYNNEI in the germline V gene. Germline trimming cut 3 bases from V and 5 bases from J; bases unmatched to any gene: 17. The CDR3 nucleotides are TGTGCCAGCAGTGAGCCTTTTCGACCGGGACAGGAGACGGAGACCCAGTACTTC. It encodes CASSEPFRPGQETETQYF.

Regarding this clonotype: One base away lies a much larger clone, so this may be a sequencing read error. This chain uses TRBV10-3 with TRBJ2-7; TRBD2 agrees at 11 bases. Germline-derived CDR1 and CDR2 are ENHRY and SYGVKD. The CDR3 totals 16 residues. CDR3 sequence reads: CAISAPLAGGSSEQYF. CDR3 nucleotide sequence: TGTGCCATCAGTGCCCCCCTAGCGGGAGGTTCCTCCGAGCAGTACTTC.

The chain recombines TRBV5-1 with TRBJ2-4, with D uncertain. Near its end, the DNA agrees better with TRBJ2-7, so the J call may be wrong. The CDR3 is 11 amino acids. Germline V CDR1 and CDR2: SGHRS, YFSETQ. The CDR3 loop is CASNSLNEQYF. The CDR3 region has the DNA TGCGCCAGCAACTCATTAAACGAGCAGTACTTC.

The chain uses TRBV5-1 and TRBJ1-1; D possibly corresponds to TRBD1 (5 bases). Trimming pared 0 bases from V and 4 bases from J, leaving 16 bases between. The CDR3 is 16 residues long. Looked up from germline, CDR1 is SGHRS and CDR2 is YFSETQ. The CDR3 sequence is CASSLGPGGRGTEAFF. DNA of the CDR3: TGCGCCAGCAGCTTGGGTCCGGGGGGAAGAGGCACTGAAGCTTTCTTT. Variable domain in full (rest from reference TRBV5-1 and TRBJ1-1): KAGVTQTPRYLIKTRGQQVTLSCSPISGHRSVSWYQQTPGQGLQFLFEYFSETQRNKGNFPGRFSGRQFSNSRSEMNVSTLELGDSALYLCASSLGPGGRGTEAFFGQGTRLTVV.

The chain links TRBV4-1 to TRBJ2-7; D unclear. This CDR3 comprises 14 residues. V gave up 1 base and J gave up 3 bases, with 10 bases separating them. CDR1 MGHRA and CDR2 YSYEKL come from the germline V gene. The CDR3 DNA is TGCGCCAGCAGCCAAGGGGTCGAACTCTACGAGCAGTACTTC. Translation gives CASSQGVELYEQYF.

The V gene is TRBV5-1, the J gene TRBJ2-3; D is possibly TRBD1 (6 bases). CDR1 is SGHRS, CDR2 YFSETQ, per germline. The CDR3 totals 14 residues. Trimming pared 4 bases from V and 2 bases from J, leaving 11 bases between. The CDR3 nucleotides are TGCGCCAGCAGCATCAGGGGCTTCACAGATACGCAGTATTTT. As protein: CASSIRGFTDTQYF.

This clonotype has more than one count but fewer than ten. The gene calls are TRBV20-1 and TRBJ1-2; D might be TRBD1 (6 bases). Germline CDR1 DFQATT, CDR2 SNEGSKA (reference sequence). The V end was cut by 4 bases, the J end by 7 bases, with 13 bases between. This CDR3 has 12 amino acids. CDR3 loop: CSAKGGGGGYTF. The CDR3 nucleotides are TGCAGTGCTAAAGGGGGTGGTGGTGGCTACACCTTC.

This clonotype was counted between two and nine times. The chain links TRBV6-5 to TRBJ1-6; D unclear. Germline assignment: CDR1 MNHEY and CDR2 SVGAGI. V lost 2 bases to trimming and J lost 11 bases, with 19 bases between them. The length of the CDR3 is 16 residues. The CDR3, as DNA: TGTGCCAGCAGTTACGTGCGGGGATTGGCAGGAGCACCCCTCCACTTT. Encoded protein: CASSYVRGLAGAPLHF.

The genes are TRBV10-3 and TRBJ2-7; 8 bases agree with TRBD1. The CDR3 covers 13 residues. V was clipped by 8 bases and J by 7 bases; unmatched bases: 10. Germline V gene data show CDR1 as ENHRY and CDR2 as SYGVKD. In DNA, the CDR3 is TGTGCCATCTTTGCAGGGGGCGCGGGAGAGCAGTACTTC. Protein: CAIFAGGAGEQYF.

This chain connects TRBV2 to TRBJ2-5; 9 bases line up with TRBD1. V lost 6 bases and J lost 1; bases outside the gene matches: 3. Per germline, CDR1 SNHLY and CDR2 FYNNEI. The length of the CDR3 is 14 residues. The CDR3 reads CASRRTGAQETQYF. DNA for the CDR3: TGTGCCAGCAGAAGGACAGGGGCCCAAGAGACCCAGTACTTC.

This clonotype was picked up a small number of times. The CDR3 DNA reads TGTGCCAGCAGCCCGACTAGCGGAGAGCAGTTCTTC. Translating it yields CASSPTSGEQFF. V usage is TRBV11-2 and J usage is TRBJ2-1, with 9 bases lining up with TRBD2. CDR3 length: 12 residues. V dropped 5 bases and J dropped 10; count of bases not matched to a gene: 3. Germline values: CDR1 SGHAT, CDR2 FQNNGV. Complete variable domain (other parts from reference TRBV11-2 and TRBJ2-1): EAGVAQSPRYKIIEKRQSVAFWCNPISGHATLYWYQQILGQGPKLLIQFQNNGVVDDSQLPKDRFSAERLKGVDSTLKIQPAKLEDSAVYLCASSPTSGEQFFGPGTRLTVL.

The genes are TRBV12-3 or TRBV12-4 and TRBJ2-1, with 7 positions matching TRBD1. This CDR3 is 11 amino acids long. After removal of 5 bases from V and 14 bases from J, the junction contained 6 bases not matched to a gene. The CDR3 region has the DNA TGTGCCAGCAGTCCAGGGGGTAGTAAGTTCTTC. It translates to CASSPGGSKFF.

This chain uses TRBV20-1 with TRBJ2-3; the match to TRBD2 covers 9 bases. V dropped 3 bases and J dropped 3; count of bases not matched to a gene: 16. The V gene's germline CDR1 is DFQATT and CDR2 SNEGSKA (reference sequence). The CDR3 consists of 18 residues. CDR3 protein: CSASSALGAGGRTDTQYF. The CDR3 region has the DNA TGCAGTGCTAGTAGTGCATTGGGAGCGGGGGGACGGACAGATACGCAGTATTTT.

This clonotype came up a few times. The chain couples TRBV7-8 to TRBJ2-5; TRBD1 aligns across 10 bases. Germline V gene sequence: CDR1 SGHVS, CDR2 FQNEAQ. V was clipped by 5 bases and J by 11 bases; unmatched bases: 11. The CDR3 extends over 14 amino acids. The CDR3 sequence is CASSMGTGVREQYF. As DNA, the CDR3 is TGTGCCAGCAGCATGGGGACAGGGGTGAGAGAGCAGTACTTC.

The table lists this clonotype with a few counts. This chain uses TRBV10-3 with TRBJ2-7; 10 bases match TRBD2. The trim removed 8 bases at V and 3 bases at J, leaving 4 bases unmatched. This CDR3 region has 13 residues. Germline loops: CDR1 ENHRY, CDR2 SYGVKD. CDR3 nucleotide sequence: TGTGCCATCTCGCAGCGGGAGGGCTACGAGCAGTACTTC. Encoded protein: CAISQREGYEQYF.

This chain joins TRBV7-9 and TRBJ1-1; D is undetermined. V shed 5 bases and J shed 3 bases, with 16 bases lying between them. Germline CDR1 reads SEHNR; CDR2 reads FQNEAQ (reference sequence). This CDR3 contains 15 residues. The CDR3 protein is CASSRIQAPHTEAFF. For the CDR3, the DNA is TGTGCCAGCAGCCGTATCCAGGCGCCTCACACTGAAGCTTTCTTT. Supplemented by reference TRBV7-9 and TRBJ1-1, the full variable domain reads DTGVSQNPRHKITKRGQNVTFRCDPISEHNRLYWYRQTLGQGPEFLTYFQNEAQLEKSRLLSDRFSAERPKGSFSTLEIQRTEQGDSAMYLCASSRIQAPHTEAFFGQGTRLTVV.

This clonotype has just a few counts. The V and J genes are TRBV7-2 and TRBJ2-7, with TRBD2 identical over 8 bases. The CDR3 runs to 16 residues. The J segment lost 3 bases and the V segment lost 5 bases, leaving 12 bases of the junction unmatched. CDR1 and CDR2 (germline): SGHTA, FQGNSA. CDR3 residues: CASSLVGAGANYEQYF. As DNA, the CDR3 is TGTGCCAGCAGCCTCGTAGGAGCGGGAGCCAACTACGAGCAGTACTTC.

The chain is built from TRBV9 and TRBJ2-1, with 7 positions matching TRBD2. The CDR3 totals 15 residues. The V gene's germline CDR1 is SGDLS and CDR2 YYNGEE. The trim removed 3 bases at V and 6 bases at J, leaving 9 bases unmatched. The CDR3 DNA reads TGTGCCAGCAGCGAGGGAGCGGGAAATGGCAATGAGCAGTTCTTC. It translates to CASSEGAGNGNEQFF.